The T cell receptor (beta chain) under discussion was sequenced for a study of blood T cell repertoires in COVID-19. Profiling relied on immunoSEQ multiplex PCR, and the TCRdb table lists in-frame clones only, not all of them. The data show 150,000 to 200,000 clones, with around 86% seen just once and over 6% held by the top ten. The CDR3 totals 14 residues. V lost 5 bases to trimming and J lost 0 bases; unmatched junction nucleotides: 4. Germline V gene lookup returns CDR1 LNHDA and CDR2 SQIVND (reference sequence). V gene TRBV19 combines with J gene TRBJ2-7, with TRBD1 matching over 7 bases. The TCR originated in a woman in her 70s with COVID-19, enrolled during active disease. The material sequenced was peripheral blood. DNA for the CDR3: TGTGCCAGTAGTGTGGACAGGAGCTCCTACGAGCAGTACTTC. Encoded protein: CASSVDRSSYEQYF.